This TCR beta chain was recovered during a study of shared clonotypes between healthy human individuals. About the study: Three plates each covered CD4 naive and memory; CD8 naive two, CD8 memory one.

The method was immunoSEQ multiplex PCR; TCRdb's version includes in-frame clones alone and lacks a portion of them. Of roughly 2.4 million clones listed, roughly 95% are singletons. On this clone itself: Its cognate antigen is unknown. Other nucleotide sequences from this sample produce the same CDR3.

Donors were healthy HIV-negative adults without recent acute infections or vaccinations. This CDR3 region has 12 residues. Germline assignment: CDR1 SGHRS and CDR2 YFSETQ. V shed 1 base and J shed 6 bases, with 6 bases lying between them. General observations from the study: In the sorted subsets, rarefaction showed sequencing was incomplete despite large depth. Among donors, clonotype sharing was expected to be affected by sequencing depth.

The chain joins TRBV5-1 to TRBJ2-3; D gene unclear. What was sequenced was naive CD4+ T cells sorted from blood. The subset here: CD45RA+ positively selected. The receptor was derived from a man aged 18 to 29 in good health. CDR3 region: CASSLTLDTQYF. CDR3 DNA sequence: TGCGCCAGCAGCTTGACTCTCGATACGCAGTATTTT.